Following are 19 T cell receptor beta chains from one sample sequenced in a study of cytomegalovirus exposure and HLA in healthy donors (dated by TCRdb to about 2017). The receptor library was made with the immunoSEQ multiplex PCR assay. The multiplex PCR relied on a mix of 60 forward primers for TCR Vbeta segments and 13 reverse primers for TCR Jbeta segments. TCRdb's version of the immuneACCESS table is confined to in-frame rearrangements and falls short of the full clone set. An unresolved V gene accounts for under half of the shortfall where checked; the remainder is of unknown origin. The sample table shows some 190,000 clones, and about 81% are seen once. The ten largest clones represent approximately 5% of the sample. The sample taken for sequencing was PBMCs. Every receptor here comes from a man younger than 45 in good health and CMV-seropositive.

This clone was observed a few times. The rearrangement links TRBV7-2 to TRBJ2-1, with 10 bases aligning to TRBD2. J gave up 3 bases and V 5 bases, and 4 bases lay outside the gene matches. CDR3 length: 15 residues. Germline V gene sequence: CDR1 SGHTA, CDR2 FQGNSA. The CDR3 protein is CASSPASGGYNEQFF. In DNA, the CDR3 is TGTGCCAGCAGCCCCGCTAGCGGGGGCTACAATGAGCAGTTCTTC.

V gene TRBV27 combines with J gene TRBJ2-6, with 7 bases that match TRBD2. After removal of 4 bases from V and 0 bases from J, the junction contained 9 bases not matched to a gene. CDR3 length: 18 amino acids. CDR1 and CDR2 from the germline V gene are MNHEY and SMNVEV (reference sequence). The CDR3 spells CASSSTSNVPSGANVLTF. CDR3 DNA sequence: TGTGCCAGCAGTTCGACTAGCAATGTACCCTCTGGGGCCAACGTCCTGACTTTC.

The rearrangement uses TRBV27 and TRBJ1-2, with D possibly TRBD1 on 6 matching bases. Germline V gene data show CDR1 as MNHEY and CDR2 as SMNVEV (reference sequence). With 5 bases removed from V and 0 bases from J, the gap between germline ends came to 13 bases. The CDR3 is made up of 15 amino acids. The CDR3 region is CASSTKTGTNYGYTF. CDR3 in DNA: TGTGCCAGCAGTACCAAGACAGGTACTAACTATGGCTACACCTTC.

V and J are TRBV28 and TRBJ1-5; D may be TRBD1 (5 bases). This CDR3 spans 14 amino acids. V was clipped by 2 bases and J by 6 bases, with 11 bases between them. CDR1 MDHEN and CDR2 SYDVKM come from the germline V gene. CDR3 amino acids: CASSLGQGPQPQHF. The CDR3 coding sequence is TGTGCCAGCAGTTTAGGGCAGGGCCCTCAGCCCCAGCATTTT.

This chain connects TRBV9 to TRBJ2-2; D is perhaps TRBD2 (6 bases). Trimming took 3 bases from V and 7 from J, leaving 13 bases between them. The CDR3 is 14 amino acids. Germline CDR1 and CDR2: SGDLS and YYNGEE. DNA of the CDR3: TGTGCCAGCAGCGATCTCGGGGGTATCGGGGAGCTGTTTTTT. It encodes CASSDLGGIGELFF.

V is TRBV28 and J is TRBJ2-7; 10 positions match TRBD2. The CDR3 sequence is 15 residues long. The junction had 4 bases not matched to a gene; V was cut back by 5 bases and J by 0 bases. From germline, CDR1 is MDHEN and CDR2 SYDVKM. CDR3 amino acids: CASSRTSGISYEQYF. CDR3 coding DNA: TGTGCCAGCAGTCGGACTAGCGGAATCTCCTACGAGCAGTACTTC.

This chain links TRBV7-2 with TRBJ1-5, with D maybe TRBD1 (6 bases). V was cut by 5 bases and J by 6 bases, with 17 bases left in between. The CDR3 spans 15 residues. CDR1 and CDR2 from the germline V gene are SGHTA and FQGNSA. CDR3 region: CASSPQGGLGQPQHF. In DNA form, the CDR3 reads TGTGCCAGCAGCCCCCAAGGGGGATTAGGTCAGCCCCAGCATTTT.

This rearrangement joins TRBV7-3 to TRBJ1-4; a possible D gene is TRBD1 (5 bases). CDR1 is SGHTA, CDR2 FQGTGA, per germline. The V end lost 4 bases, the J end lost 7 bases, and 22 bases lay between the germline ends. This CDR3 spans 17 amino acids. CDR3 in DNA: TGTGCCAGCAGCTCCCGGGGGACGTCCCTAGAGGGTGAAAAACTGTTTTTT. This encodes CASSSRGTSLEGEKLFF.

The chain recombines TRBV9 with TRBJ2-2; 12 bases align to TRBD2. Germline V gene lookup returns CDR1 SGDLS and CDR2 YYNGEE. The CDR3 is 18 amino acids. Germline trimming cut 1 base from V and 0 bases from J; bases unmatched to any gene: 4. DNA of the CDR3: TGTGCCAGCAGCGTACGGTCTAGCGGGGGGGCGAACACCGGGGAGCTGTTTTTT. It translates to CASSVRSSGGANTGELFF.

The chain uses TRBV28 and TRBJ1-2; 7 nucleotides line up with TRBD1. Germline assignment: CDR1 MDHEN and CDR2 SYDVKM. J gave up 4 bases and V 6 bases, and 11 bases lay outside the gene matches. The CDR3 loop spans 15 amino acids. CDR3 loop: CASSETVTGAYGYTF. CDR3 bases: TGTGCCAGCAGCGAAACCGTAACAGGGGCCTATGGCTACACCTTC.

The rearrangement links TRBV27 to TRBJ2-3; TRBD2 might be the D (6 bases). Germline V CDR1 and CDR2: MNHEY, SMNVEV (reference sequence). V was shortened by 4 bases and J by 4 bases, with 27 bases between the two germline ends. The CDR3 runs to 19 residues. CDR3 coding DNA: TGTGCCAGCAGTTCCTCCGGGTGGAGGGGAGACACGGGTCCAGATACGCAGTATTTT. It translates to CASSSSGWRGDTGPDTQYF.

This sequence joins TRBV7-2 and TRBJ2-3, with TRBD2 as a possible D gene (6 bases). The CDR3 is 16 amino acids. The germline V gene has CDR1 SGHTA and CDR2 FQGNSA. Trimming left V 3 bases short and J 2 bases short, with 15 bases between. CDR3 DNA sequence: TGTGCCAGCAGCTTTAAGGGAACTAGCAACACAGATACGCAGTATTTT. Protein sequence: CASSFKGTSNTDTQYF.

A word on this clone: At one end the junction does not follow the germline gene, possibly because of a read error. The chain is built from TRBV6-1 and TRBJ2-7; TRBD2 aligns across 9 bases. The length of the CDR3 is 14 residues. From germline, CDR1 is MNHNS and CDR2 SASEGT. This chain's CDR3 is CAGSVGREGDEQYF. Written as DNA, the CDR3 is TGTGCCGGCAGTGTAGGGCGGGAGGGCGACGAGCAGTACTTC.

A note on this clone: The junction and the germline gene differ at one end; a read error may be behind it. The chain joins TRBV5-1 to TRBJ2-5, with D perhaps TRBD1 (6 bases). This CDR3 has 13 amino acids. CDR1 is SGHRS, CDR2 YFSETQ, per germline. The CDR3 nucleotides read TGCACCAGCAGCTCAGGGGCACAAGAGACCCAGTACTTC. This codes for CTSSSGAQETQYF.

This clone came up a few times. The gene calls are TRBV19 and TRBJ2-1, with a tentative D call TRBD2 (5 bases). The germline V gene has CDR1 LNHDA and CDR2 SQIVND (reference sequence). CDR3 size: 12 residues. V was trimmed by 6 bases and J by 8 bases, leaving 11 bases between them. The CDR3 spells CASSSWRDEQFF. The CDR3 DNA follows: TGTGCCAGTAGCTCCTGGCGGGATGAGCAGTTCTTC.

The rearrangement joins TRBV4-3 to TRBJ1-5, with unresolved D. The CDR3 is 13 amino acids. Per the germline V gene, CDR1 is LGHNA and CDR2 is YSLEER. V lost 4 bases, J lost 4 bases, and 8 bases lay in between. DNA of the CDR3: TGCGCCAGCAGCCGTCTAGGAAATCAGCCCCAGCATTTT. This codes for CASSRLGNQPQHF.

This chain connects TRBV5-1 to TRBJ1-3; 7 bases line up with TRBD1. This CDR3 has 15 residues. Germline CDR1 SGHRS, CDR2 YFSETQ. Losses at the gene ends were 4 bases for V and 4 bases for J; bases not matched to a gene: 8. In nucleotides, the CDR3 is TGCGCCAGCAGCCTTCTGGGACAGCGGGGAAACACCATATATTTT. This sequence encodes CASSLLGQRGNTIYF.

The chain has TRBV10-3 and TRBJ2-7, with 10 nucleotides matching TRBD2. The CDR3 sequence is 17 residues long. The V gene end was trimmed by 2 bases and the J gene end by 6 bases; junction bases not matched to a gene: 13. CDR1 is ENHRY and CDR2 is SYGVKD in the germline V gene. CDR3 DNA: TGTGCCATCAGTGAGGGAGGGCGGCTAGCGGGGGTCGGCGAGCAGTACTTC. Translated, it gives CAISEGGRLAGVGEQYF.

This clone has a handful of counts. The J gene is TRBJ2-7, the V gene TRBV6-5; 8 nucleotides align to TRBD1. V gave up 8 bases and J gave up 4 bases; unmatched junction bases: 4. Germline values: CDR1 MNHEY, CDR2 SVGAGI. This CDR3 has 12 amino acids. The DNA for the CDR3 is TGTGCCAGCGGACAGGGAGGATACGAGCAGTACTTC. This sequence encodes CASGQGGYEQYF.